These 7 T cell receptor beta chains came from one sample sequenced in a study of blood T cells in healthy people across ages (dated by TCRdb to the mid-2010s). Library preparation used 5' RACE. The second PCR ran for roughly 7 to 12 cycles and used a J-beta primer mix along with a sample-barcoded 5' primer. TCRdb reran the public reads through fastp at Q25 and MiXCR, keeping productive beta chains. Each record represents a unique CDR3 protein, reported with the most common genes and DNA among its rows. This sample gives some 1.8 million distinct CDR3 sequences in total; roughly 43% of them show up just once. The ten biggest clones cover approximately 22% of the sample. Material: blood. The receptors shown here come from a human donor in good health.

The rearrangement joins TRBV29-1 to TRBJ2-1, with D maybe TRBD1 (6 bases). The ends were cut back, 5 bases at V and 8 bases at J, with 19 bases in the middle. This CDR3 is 14 amino acids long. Germline CDR1 reads SQVTM; CDR2 reads ANQGSEA. The CDR3 is CSVYGGTTVDEQFF. CDR3 coding DNA: TGCAGCGTTTATGGTGGGACAACTGTGGATGAGCAGTTCTTC.

In this sample, this clonotype turned up a few times. The rearrangement uses TRBV29-1 and TRBJ1-4; maybe TRBD1 (5 bases). Germline CDR1 is SQVTM and CDR2 is ANQGSEA. The germline V and J ends were trimmed by 6 bases and 3 bases, with 17 bases remaining between them. CDR3 length equals 15 residues. CDR3 sequence: CSVHTGAGPNEKLFF. The CDR3 region has the DNA TGCAGCGTCCATACCGGGGCAGGGCCTAATGAAAAACTGTTTTTT.

The chain recombines TRBV6-5 with TRBJ2-3; D may be TRBD1 or TRBD2 (5 bases each). Trimming pared 7 bases from V and 0 bases from J, leaving 11 bases between. From germline, CDR1 is MNHEY and CDR2 SVGAGI. This CDR3 is 14 amino acids long. The CDR3 DNA reads as TGTGCCAGCACCCCGGGACGTAGCACAGATACGCAGTATTTT. Protein sequence: CASTPGRSTDTQYF.

This clonotype was detected only once. This chain joins TRBV27 and TRBJ2-5, with D uncertain. CDR1 is MNHEY and CDR2 is SMNVEV in the germline V gene (reference sequence). V was pared by 3 bases and J by 2 bases, with 13 bases between. The length of the CDR3 is 15 residues. The CDR3 region has the DNA TGTGCCAGCAGTTTCACGAGCAAATCTCAAGAGACCCAGTACTTC. This encodes CASSFTSKSQETQYF.

This clonotype has only a few counts. The chain has TRBV9 and TRBJ2-3; D may be TRBD2 (7 bases). The V end was cut by 6 bases, the J end by 0 bases, with 23 bases between. The V gene's germline CDR1 is SGDLS and CDR2 YYNGEE. This CDR3 has 18 amino acids. The CDR3 DNA reads TGTGCCAGCAAGGGGGGATCCAACGGGGGGTCTAGCACAGATACGCAGTATTTT. Residues: CASKGGSNGGSSTDTQYF.

Concerning this clonotype itself: The junction does not match germline at one end; this may be a read error. V is TRBV10-3 and J is TRBJ2-3; 10 bases are a match to TRBD1. CDR3 length: 15 amino acids. Germline assignment: CDR1 ENHRY and CDR2 SYGVKD. CDR3 nucleotides: TGTGCCATCAGTCCCGGGACAGGGGCCGGCGATACGCGGTATTTT. Residues: CAISPGTGAGDTRYF.

This clonotype was detected only a few times. DNA for the CDR3: TGTGCCAGCAGCTCGGGACTAGGGAACTACGAGCAGTACTTC. Translation: CASSSGLGNYEQYF. V gene TRBV12-3 or TRBV12-4 combines with J gene TRBJ2-7; 8 positions agree with TRBD2. The CDR3 covers 14 residues. J lost 3 bases, V lost 6 bases, and 7 bases had no gene match.